This entry concerns a single TCR beta chain. Its target is unknown. TCRdb's table, derived via immunoSEQ multiplex PCR, lists solely in-frame clones and lacks some. This table has some 130,000 clones, roughly 90% appearing once. This sample was taken from a study of PD-1 blockade in mismatch repair-deficient tumors. The overall study: Patients had roughly twelve mismatch repair-deficient cancer types, all previously treated and progressing. Study-level findings and limits: Tumor-resident clones, often absent from pretreatment blood, expanded after pembrolizumab and then contracted.

A few pembrolizumab responders had their TCRs sequenced. This CDR3 comprises 16 residues. The V and J ends lost 0 bases and 4 bases, in that order; junction bases with no gene match: 7. CDR1 and CDR2 from the germline V gene are MNHEY and SVGAGI. The sequenced sample was peripheral blood, obtained approximately 72 weeks after starting pembrolizumab. This clonotype was obtained from an adult with mismatch repair-deficient cancer. The chain is built from TRBV6-5 and TRBJ2-3; 7 nucleotides align to TRBD2. The CDR3 sequence is CASSYSAAGRPDTQYF. In nucleotides, the CDR3 is TGTGCCAGCAGTTACTCTGCAGCGGGAAGGCCAGATACGCAGTATTTT.